This T cell receptor (beta chain) was obtained from a study of PD-1 blockade in classical Hodgkin lymphoma (dated by TCRdb to the early 2020s). In the study overall: Nivolumab dosing was 3 mg/kg intravenously every 2 weeks, continuing until either disease progression or unacceptable toxicity. The study used CyTOF and TCR beta sequencing to define a peripheral blood immune signature of response to PD-1 blockade in classical Hodgkin lymphoma. Results and caveats for the whole study, not just this receptor: By C4D1, a significant rise was seen in CD4+ TCR diversity but not in CD8+ TCR diversity (p=0.0027 vs p=0.16), and the rise was most apparent among complete responders (p=0.02). Newly diagnosed patients were reported to have lower baseline TCR diversity than healthy donors, and relapsed/refractory patients were reported to have lower baseline TCR diversity still. Diversity was lower in patients who began nivolumab less than 1 year after ASCT, so these patients were left out of later analyses to avoid confounding by immune reconstitution. The study covered only a single clinical trial cohort, and the causes of the repertoire differences, possibly disease activity or prior therapy, were still not defined. Among trial patients, those achieving complete response had baseline diversity similar to that of newly diagnosed patients, while diversity was significantly lower in partial responders and progressors.

Genomic DNA was extracted with the Qiagen DNeasy kit from unsorted PBMCs and from negatively selected CD4+ and CD8+ fractions. Using primers that anneal to V and J segments, immunoSEQ multiplex PCR amplified the TCR beta CDR3 regions. A synthetic immune receptor repertoire was used to minimize amplification bias, and remaining bias was computationally removed after sequencing. The study's own analysis went as follows. Custom Python scripts were used to quantify repertoire diversity as the Shannon entropy index. Unsorted, CD4+ and CD8+ repertoires were analyzed separately, except for combined analyses in which CD4+ and CD8+ sequences were merged in silico. A clone was considered expanded if an increase in frequency of at least 2-fold after treatment relative to C1D1 was found, and a pseudocount of 0.5 was applied to clones undetected at baseline. Singleton clones were defined as clones with 0 or 1 copy at C1D1, and non-singleton clones were defined as clones with 2 or more copies. Clones expanded in unsorted samples were assigned a CD4+, CD8+ or unknown annotation through matching of protein sequences in sorted samples from the same patient. Wilcoxon tests on paired samples were used to test diversity changes from C1D1 to C4D1. This immuneACCESS table, as held by TCRdb, lists in-frame sequences with V and J called but not all clones. Of the missing ones, under half trace to an unresolved V gene in checked studies; the others have no known cause. V and J calls and clone size are copied from that table; D and trimming were computed from the DNA. For this sample the table gives around 91,000 clones, of which around 90% were detected only once. In total, the top ten clones hold under 25% of the sample.

Sample time point, as interpreted from the label and publication: cycle 1 day 1 (C1D1), immediately before nivolumab initiation. Every trial patient had relapsed following autologous stem cell transplantation, and prior brentuximab vedotin exposure was what differed among cohorts A, B and C. The trial cohort was composed of approximately 56 patients with relapsed/refractory classical Hodgkin lymphoma, for whom complete response, partial response or progressive disease was recorded as best overall response. In the multi-cohort phase II CheckMate 205 trial, trial patients received single-agent nivolumab. Best overall response was determined by an independent review committee according to the 2007 International Working Group response criteria. Trial PBMCs were collected just before the start of nivolumab (C1D1) and during therapy at cycle 2 day 1 and cycle 4 day 1. Peripheral blood was collected in 8 mL Vacutainer Cell Preparation Tubes, from which PBMCs were isolated by centrifugation and then cryopreserved.

Turning to this clone: Its cognate antigen has yet to be identified. No per-base quality is available; no much larger clone lies one base away.

From the cysteine through the phenylalanine, the CDR3 covers 12 amino acids. The entry retains the CDR3 DNA only, 36 bases that are in frame from base 1. The junction shows trimming of 2 bases on V and 5 bases on J, plus 4 bases between the germline ends. CDR1 and CDR2, looked up from the germline V gene, are MNHNS and SASEGT. The clonotype was recovered from a human donor with classical Hodgkin lymphoma. The sample here was peripheral blood mononuclear cells (PBMCs), taken at baseline. The chain is made from TRBV6-1 and TRBJ1-3, with the D gene uncertain. CDR3 reads: CASSESRNTIYF. The DNA sequence reads TGTGCCAGCAGTGAAAGTAGAAACACCATATATTTT.